This T cell receptor beta chain was identified in a study of shared clonotypes between healthy human individuals (dated by TCRdb to 2018 to 2021). Study-wide context: Two women and three men aged 18 to 49 years were included in the cohort. Per donor, three plates each were used for CD4 naive and CD4 memory, two for CD8 naive, and one for CD8 memory. To estimate repertoire size and how much clonotype sharing occurs between individuals, the study deeply sequenced the blood TCR repertoires of five healthy adults. To increase sequencing depth and limit assay-specific biases, different laboratories used diverse techniques to prepare libraries and sequence TCR repertoires. Per donor, leukapheresis produced somewhere between about 0.94 and 8.9 billion PBMCs.

The donors were healthy, HIV-negative adults with no recently reported acute infections or vaccinations. Every donor was a Caucasian adult residing in Nashville, Tennessee, USA. CD4+ T cells were enriched by magnetic negative selection, after which naive cells were positively selected on CD45RA and the negative fraction was taken as the memory subset. Blood was obtained by leukapheresis, after which PBMCs were separated by Ficoll-Histopaque density gradient centrifugation and cryopreserved in liquid nitrogen vapor phase. Purity and quantity of every magnetically sorted T cell population were checked by analytical flow cytometry. Genomic DNA was isolated from each sorted fraction and quantified by UV absorbance on a Nanodrop 2000c. Regarding this clone: The antigen it binds to is not known. Base quality data are lacking; no much larger clone is found one base away.

Using the deep immunoSEQ assay, multiplex PCR amplified TCR CDR3 regions from genomic DNA. Extracted genomic DNA from each cell subset was spread evenly across all wells of several immunoSEQ 96-well plates, with each plate serving as a replicate. For sorted subsets, each replicate PCR was loaded with about 0.2 ug genomic DNA, equivalent to 30,000 or so T cell genomes. Purified libraries were measured with a Qubit 3.0 fluorometer, size-checked on a Bioanalyzer 2100, and measured again with the KAPA Library Quantification kit. A separate single-read 150-cycle Illumina NextSeq 550 flow cell was used to sequence each immunoSEQ 96-well plate. The published analysis was carried out like this. The immunoSEQ output contained only junctional sequences without quality scores, so filtering could not match that applied to full-length reads. Sequences were annotated with PyIR, a Python wrapper for IgBLAST v1.9, and V/J genes and CDR3 were assigned using IMGT germline references. Reads were filtered out if the reads had weak V/J assignments (E-value above 1e-6), no CDR3, stop codons, out-of-frame junctions, or ambiguous translated residues. V3J clonotypes were defined as sequences sharing the same inferred V gene, J gene, and CDR3 amino acid sequence. Percentage overlap between repertoires was calculated by dividing the number of shared unique clonotypes by the size of the smaller repertoire. Three approaches were used to assess repertoire richness: RTK rarefaction, the Chao1 estimator, and Recon v2.1 estimates of unobserved clonotypes. Generation probabilities for all TCRbeta clonotypes obtained by the gDNA method from a few donors were computed using OLGA. Imported from immuneACCESS, the table was reduced by TCRdb to in-frame sequences with V and J called. These copies leave out some clones; in studies compared against another copy, an unresolved V gene accounts for under half, and the cause of the remainder is not known. That table is the source of V, J and clone size, and D and trimming were worked out from the DNA. Within this sample are roughly 1 million clones, with about 77% of them counted one time only. The top ten clonotypes cover about 1.5% of the sample.

Spanning cysteine to phenylalanine, the CDR3 consists of 15 amino acids. Of the read, only the CDR3 DNA is kept; its 45 bases are in frame from base 1. CDR1 and CDR2 are drawn from the germline V gene (reference sequence): LNHDA, SQIVND. Trimming takes 6 bases off V and 1 base off J; junction bases not matched to a gene: 4. The paper as a whole reports these results and caveats: When several donors were compared, the shared fraction of clonotypes was around 4.6% for naive CD4, about 4% for naive CD8, more than 2% for memory CD4, and 0.35% to 0.4% for memory CD8. Because the study included only a small number of donors, the genetic and exposure-history diversity represented was limited. Pairwise subsampling indicated that sequencing depth was expected to affect the degree of clonotype sharing among donors. Compared with non-shared clonotypes, clonotypes shared by all four sorted-subset donors had higher generation probabilities. Sampling was limited to blood, and TCR repertoires in tissue likely differ from TCR repertoires in blood. Estimated clonotype richness was generally larger for naive than for memory subsets. Rarefaction of sorted-subset datasets indicated incomplete sequencing despite the large sequencing depth.

Sequencing used memory CD4+ T cells sorted from blood. The sample's cell subset or site label, decoded: CD45RA-negative fraction. The rearrangement combines TRBV19 with TRBJ1-4; 8 bases in the middle match TRBD1. The receptor was isolated from a man between 18 and 29 years old in good health. For the CDR3, the sequence is CASRNRGGTNEKLFF. DNA sequence: TGTGCCAGTAGGAACAGGGGGGGAACTAATGAAAAACTGTTTTTT.